Below are 26 T cell receptor beta chains sequenced from a single sample in a study of OX40 agonist ivuxolimab in advanced cancers. Clones were sequenced by immunoSEQ multiplex PCR, and TCRdb holds only the in-frame ones, with some missing. Of approximately 15,000 clones listed, 60% to 80% are singletons. The sequences come from CD4+ or CD8+ T cells sorted from blood, collected in a trial of the OX40 agonist ivuxolimab. The receptors stem from an adult with an advanced solid tumor such as melanoma, head and neck, liver or kidney cancer.

The chain combines TRBV5-6 with TRBJ2-7; TRBD1 or TRBD2 may be the D gene (5 bases each). Trimming left V 7 bases short and J 3 bases short, with 20 bases between. The germline CDR1 and CDR2 sequences are SGHDT and YYEEEE. The CDR3 is made up of 15 amino acids. The CDR3 is CASGEDGTIFYEQYF. The CDR3 region has the DNA TGTGCCAGCGGTGAAGACGGGACCATCTTCTACGAGCAGTACTTC.

In DNA, the CDR3 is TGTGCCAGCAGCTACGACCCGGGGGGTATAGAGCAGTACTTC. Protein product: CASSYDPGGIEQYF. The V gene is TRBV7-9, the J gene TRBJ2-7; 7 bases fit TRBD2. CDR3 length: 14 amino acids. Trimming cost V 4 bases and J 7 bases; bases outside gene matches: 10. The germline V gene encodes CDR1 SEHNR and CDR2 FQNEAQ (reference sequence).

The V call is TRBV19, the J call TRBJ2-7; 12 bases line up with TRBD2. Trimming at V came to 5 bases and at J to 3 bases, leaving 5 bases not matched to a gene. Germline CDR1 LNHDA, CDR2 SQIVND (reference sequence). The CDR3 covers 15 residues. CDR3 coding DNA: TGTGCCAGTAGTGCGCTAGCGGGAGGGCTCTACGAGCAGTACTTC. This gives the protein CASSALAGGLYEQYF.

This clone turned up a few times. This rearrangement joins TRBV9 to TRBJ2-1; 13 bases agree with TRBD2. The CDR3 runs 15 residues. CDR1 and CDR2 (germline): SGDLS, YYNGEE. The junction had 7 bases not matched to a gene; V was cut back by 4 bases and J by 9 bases. The CDR3: CASSNRLAGGGEQFF. DNA for the CDR3: TGTGCCAGCAGCAATCGACTAGCGGGAGGAGGTGAGCAGTTCTTC.

The chain joins TRBV5-5 to TRBJ2-1; 8 positions match TRBD2. This CDR3 comprises 16 residues. CDR1 is SGHKS, CDR2 YYEKEE, per germline (reference sequence). The ends lost 3 bases at V and 0 bases at J; junction bases unmatched: 5. The CDR3 DNA is TGTGCCAGCAGCTCACTAGCGGCAAGCTCCTACAATGAGCAGTTCTTC. As protein: CASSSLAASSYNEQFF.

This chain joins TRBV11-2 and TRBJ1-1, with a weak D call TRBD1 (6 bases). The germline gives CDR1 SGHAT, CDR2 FQNNGV. The CDR3 totals 14 residues. Trimming pared 5 bases from V and 3 bases from J, leaving 13 bases between. CDR3 sequence (DNA): TGTGCCAGCAGCGCGGGACACTGGGACACTGAAGCTTTCTTT. Translated, it gives CASSAGHWDTEAFF.

This clone has just a few counts. The chain links TRBV7-9 to TRBJ2-1; no clear D. The CDR3 is made up of 11 amino acids. V shed 5 bases and J shed 8 bases, with 7 bases lying between them. CDR1 is SEHNR, CDR2 FQNEAQ, per germline (reference sequence). In DNA form, the CDR3 reads TGTGCCAGCAGCCCGAGTTATGAGCAGTTCTTC. Translated, it gives CASSPSYEQFF.

The chain has TRBV11-2 and TRBJ2-5; 8 bases are shared with TRBD2. CDR1 and CDR2 (germline): SGHAT, FQNNGV. V shed 4 bases and J 1 base; nucleotides not matched to a gene: 8. The CDR3 is 16 amino acids. The CDR3 coding sequence is TGTGCCAGCAGCTCCCTCCTTAGCGGGGCCCAAGAGACCCAGTACTTC. Its protein is CASSSLLSGAQETQYF. The variable domain in full, completed from reference TRBV11-2 and TRBJ2-5, reads EAGVAQSPRYKIIEKRQSVAFWCNPISGHATLYWYQQILGQGPKLLIQFQNNGVVDDSQLPKDRFSAERLKGVDSTLKIQPAKLEDSAVYLCASSSLLSGAQETQYFGPGTRLLVL.

V is TRBV12-5 and J is TRBJ2-7, with D uncertain. Germline CDR1 LGHNT, CDR2 FRNRAP. The CDR3 has 14 amino acids. Trimming cost V 0 bases and J 2 bases, with 8 bases left between them. The CDR3 region is CASGLVNSPYEQYF. The CDR3 coding sequence is TGTGCTAGTGGTTTGGTAAACAGTCCCTACGAGCAGTACTTC. The whole variable domain, remainder taken from reference TRBV12-5 and TRBJ2-7, is DARVTQTPRHKVTEMGQEVTMRCQPILGHNTVFWYRQTMMQGLELLAYFRNRAPLDDSGMPKDRFSAEMPDATLATLKIQPSEPRDSAVYFCASGLVNSPYEQYFGPGTRLTVT.

The J gene is TRBJ2-7, the V gene TRBV19; D is undetermined. Germline assignment: CDR1 LNHDA and CDR2 SQIVND (reference sequence). There are 13 residues in the CDR3. V lost 10 bases, J lost 0 bases, and 13 bases lay in between. CDR3 sequence reads: CATTPGPSYEQYF. The CDR3 DNA reads TGTGCCACCACCCCCGGTCCCTCCTACGAGCAGTACTTC.

This chain links TRBV9 with TRBJ1-2, with TRBD1 identical over 8 bases. V shed 1 base, J shed 5 bases, and the junction held 13 bases outside the gene matches. The germline V gene encodes CDR1 SGDLS and CDR2 YYNGEE. The CDR3 has 17 residues. CDR3 sequence reads: CASSVTGTGGYGYGYTF. In DNA form, the CDR3 reads TGTGCCAGCAGCGTAACCGGGACAGGAGGTTATGGGTATGGCTACACCTTC.

This sequence joins TRBV30 and TRBJ1-2, with D tentatively TRBD1 (5 bases). V lost 2 bases to trimming and J lost 6 bases, with 13 bases between them. This CDR3 contains 13 residues. Germline CDR1 reads GTSNPN; CDR2 reads SVGIG (reference sequence). The CDR3 is CAWSRGRVNGYTF. CDR3 DNA sequence: TGTGCCTGGAGTCGGGGCAGGGTCAATGGCTACACCTTC.

This chain links TRBV25-1 with TRBJ2-5; D is possibly TRBD1 (6 bases). Germline V CDR1 and CDR2: MGHDK, SYGVNS. With 4 bases removed from V and 3 bases from J, the gap between germline ends came to 15 bases. There are 15 residues in the CDR3. CDR3 nucleotide sequence: TGTGCCAGCAGTGCACAACAGGGTGTGAAAGAGACCCAGTACTTC. Its protein is CASSAQQGVKETQYF. Variable domain in full (rest from reference TRBV25-1 and TRBJ2-5): EADIYQTPRYLVIGTGKKITLECSQTMGHDKMYWYQQDPGMELHLIHYSYGVNSTEKGDLSSESTVSRIRTEHFPLTLESARPSHTSQYLCASSAQQGVKETQYFGPGTRLLVL.

J is TRBJ1-1 and V is TRBV19; D is uncertain. From germline, CDR1 is LNHDA and CDR2 SQIVND (reference sequence). CDR3 size: 17 residues. V lost 3 bases and J lost 1, with 18 bases in between. CDR3 coding DNA: TGTGCCAGTAGTATTCGTGTGCGCGGTGGGCAGAACACTGAAGCTTTCTTT. Translation: CASSIRVRGGQNTEAFF.

Only a few counts were recorded for this clone. CDR3 DNA sequence: TGTGCCAGCTCGTTGGGACAGAATTCGAACTATGGCTACACCTTC. Translation gives CASSLGQNSNYGYTF. The chain combines TRBV18 with TRBJ1-2; 7 bases are shared with TRBD1. CDR3 length: 15 amino acids. Germline V gives CDR1 KGHSH, CDR2 LQKENI. The J segment lost 2 bases and the V segment lost 6 bases, leaving 9 bases of the junction unmatched.

The chain uses TRBV11-2 and TRBJ1-1; D gene unclear. V was pared by 1 base and J by 7 bases, with 7 bases between. The CDR3 has 12 amino acids. Germline V gives CDR1 SGHAT, CDR2 FQNNGV. The CDR3 spells CASSLGGNEAFF. The CDR3 DNA follows: TGTGCCAGCAGCTTAGGGGGAAATGAAGCTTTCTTT.

This sequence joins TRBV15 and TRBJ1-5; 7 bases are a match to TRBD1. This CDR3 region has 15 residues. The V and J ends lost 0 bases and 6 bases, in that order; junction bases with no gene match: 5. The germline V gene has CDR1 LNHNV and CDR2 YYDKDF (reference sequence). CDR3 sequence reads: CATSRDRGGVQPQHF. CDR3 bases: TGTGCCACCAGCAGAGATAGAGGGGGCGTTCAGCCCCAGCATTTT.

J is TRBJ2-5 and V is TRBV5-6, with TRBD2 identical over 11 bases. TRBJ2-7 explains the end of the DNA better; the J call may be wrong. This CDR3 region has 15 residues. Germline V CDR1 and CDR2: SGHDT, YYEEEE. CDR3 protein: CASSSVGTSGLEQYF. The DNA for the CDR3 is TGTGCCAGCAGCTCTGTCGGGACTAGCGGTCTCGAGCAGTACTTC.

The chain carries TRBV9 and TRBJ1-2, with a weak D call TRBD1 (5 bases). CDR3 length: 15 amino acids. Germline assignment: CDR1 SGDLS and CDR2 YYNGEE. V was cut by 3 bases and J by 8 bases, with 20 bases left in between. The CDR3 nucleotides are TGTGCCAGCAGCGCCGGATCGGGTCCGGGGCGAGGCTACACCTTC. It codes for CASSAGSGPGRGYTF.

The chain is built from TRBV4-2 and TRBJ2-7; 14 nucleotides line up with TRBD2. This CDR3 region has 18 residues. Per the germline V gene, CDR1 is LGHNA and CDR2 is YNFKEQ. V shed 0 bases, J shed 0 bases, and the junction held 4 bases outside the gene matches. The chain's CDR3 is CASSQEWTSGRTSYEQYF. The CDR3 bases are TGTGCCAGCAGCCAAGAATGGACTAGCGGGAGGACCTCCTACGAGCAGTACTTC.

The gene calls are TRBV7-9 and TRBJ2-7; 9 bases align to TRBD2. The V segment lost 4 bases and the J segment 7 bases; nucleotides outside the gene matches: 2. This CDR3 is 12 amino acids long. Per germline, CDR1 SEHNR and CDR2 FQNEAQ (reference sequence). CDR3 bases: TGTGCCAGCAGCTGGACTAGCGAAGAGCAGTACTTC. This codes for CASSWTSEEQYF.

The chain uses TRBV7-9 and TRBJ2-1; 9 bases fit TRBD2. The CDR3 length is 15 residues. Trimming took 5 bases from V and 6 from J; bases not matched to a gene: 8. In germline, CDR1 is SEHNR, CDR2 FQNEAQ (reference sequence). Written as DNA, the CDR3 is TGTGCCAGCAGCCCGTTGCGGGAGGGCCGCAATGAGCAGTTCTTC. Translation: CASSPLREGRNEQFF.

The chain couples TRBV28 to TRBJ1-2; possibly TRBD1 for D (5 bases). The CDR3 runs 18 residues. Germline V gene sequence: CDR1 MDHEN, CDR2 SYDVKM. With 6 bases removed from V and 5 bases from J, the gap between germline ends came to 28 bases. CDR3 loop: CASRPGTAETIRGYGYTF. DNA of the CDR3: TGTGCCAGCAGGCCCGGGACTGCGGAAACTATAAGGGGATATGGCTACACCTTC.

This clone was counted a single time. The CDR3 reads CAWSSTGTRAWGTEAFF. CDR3 coding DNA: TGTGCCTGGAGTTCGACAGGGACACGGGCTTGGGGCACTGAAGCTTTCTTT. V and J are TRBV30 and TRBJ1-1; 7 nucleotides match TRBD1. Trimming at V came to 2 bases and at J to 4 bases, leaving 16 bases not matched to a gene. Germline V gives CDR1 GTSNPN, CDR2 SVGIG (reference sequence). The CDR3 runs 17 residues.

The chain joins TRBV5-1 to TRBJ2-5; 7 positions match TRBD1. This CDR3 comprises 15 residues. The V segment lost 0 bases and the J segment 5 bases; nucleotides outside the gene matches: 7. CDR1 is SGHRS, CDR2 YFSETQ, per germline. The DNA of the CDR3 is TGCGCCAGCAGCTTGGGGGCAGGGGGAGACGAGACCCAGTACTTC. It specifies CASSLGAGGDETQYF. Combining the CDR3 with reference TRBV5-1 and TRBJ2-5 gives the whole variable domain KAGVTQTPRYLIKTRGQQVTLSCSPISGHRSVSWYQQTPGQGLQFLFEYFSETQRNKGNFPGRFSGRQFSNSRSEMNVSTLELGDSALYLCASSLGAGGDETQYFGPGTRLLVL.

The chain has TRBV7-3 and TRBJ2-1; 9 bases match TRBD2. The germline V gene has CDR1 SGHTA and CDR2 FQGTGA. V was clipped by 2 bases and J by 4 bases; unmatched bases: 9. The CDR3 contains 17 residues. The DNA for the CDR3 is TGTGCCAGCAGCTTATTTGCCTCGGGACTAGCTTACAATGAGCAGTTCTTC. Its translation: CASSLFASGLAYNEQFF.